This T cell receptor (beta chain) derives from a study of blood T cell repertoires in COVID-19. Study as a whole: COVID-19 samples, acute and convalescent, were from the United States, Italy and Spain.

The repertoire was sequenced with immunoSEQ multiplex PCR; TCRdb's copy has only in-frame clones and lacks some. The sample records hundreds of thousands of clones, 89% being singletons. The sequence was obtained from a man in his forties with acute or convalescent COVID-19. Source material: peripheral blood.

The CDR3: CASSQAPGLADMNTGELFF. The CDR3 DNA reads as TGCGCCAGCAGCCAAGCTCCGGGACTAGCGGATATGAACACCGGGGAGCTGTTTTTT. The V gene is TRBV5-1, the J gene TRBJ2-2; TRBD2 aligns across 11 bases. V dropped 4 bases and J dropped 1; count of bases not matched to a gene: 12. The germline gives CDR1 SGHRS, CDR2 YFSETQ. The CDR3 extends over 19 amino acids.